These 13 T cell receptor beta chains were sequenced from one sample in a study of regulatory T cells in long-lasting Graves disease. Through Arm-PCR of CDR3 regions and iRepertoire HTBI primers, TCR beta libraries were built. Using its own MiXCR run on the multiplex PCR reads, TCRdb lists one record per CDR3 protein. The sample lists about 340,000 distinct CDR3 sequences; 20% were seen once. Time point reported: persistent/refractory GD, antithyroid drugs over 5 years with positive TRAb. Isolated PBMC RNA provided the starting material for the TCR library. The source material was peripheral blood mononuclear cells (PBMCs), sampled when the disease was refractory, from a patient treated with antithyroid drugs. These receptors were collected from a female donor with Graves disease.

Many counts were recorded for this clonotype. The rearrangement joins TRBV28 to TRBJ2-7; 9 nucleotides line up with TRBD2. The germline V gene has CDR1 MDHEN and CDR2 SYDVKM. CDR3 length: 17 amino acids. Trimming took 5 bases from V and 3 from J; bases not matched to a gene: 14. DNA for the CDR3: TGTGCCAGCAGTGTTATAATTAGCGGGAGTTCGATCTACGAGCAGTACTTC. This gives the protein CASSVIISGSSIYEQYF.

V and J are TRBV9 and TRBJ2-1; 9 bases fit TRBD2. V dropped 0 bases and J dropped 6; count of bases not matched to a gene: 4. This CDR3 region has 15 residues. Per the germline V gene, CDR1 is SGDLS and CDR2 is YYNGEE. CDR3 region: CASSVGPRGGNEQFF. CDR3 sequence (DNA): TGTGCCAGCAGCGTAGGCCCGCGGGGGGGCAATGAGCAGTTCTTC.

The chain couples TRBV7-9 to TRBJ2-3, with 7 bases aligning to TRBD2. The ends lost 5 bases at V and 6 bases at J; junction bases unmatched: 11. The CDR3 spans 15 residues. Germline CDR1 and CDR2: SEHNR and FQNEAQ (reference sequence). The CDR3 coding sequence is TGTGCCAGCAGCGACAAGACTAGCCCCCTGGATACGCAGTATTTT. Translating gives CASSDKTSPLDTQYF.

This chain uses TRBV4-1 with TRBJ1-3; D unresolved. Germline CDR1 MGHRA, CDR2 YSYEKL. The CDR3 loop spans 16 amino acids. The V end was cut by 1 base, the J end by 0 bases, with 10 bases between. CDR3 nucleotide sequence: TGCGCCAGCAGCCAAGTGTCGCAGCTCTCTGGAAACACCATATATTTT. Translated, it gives CASSQVSQLSGNTIYF.

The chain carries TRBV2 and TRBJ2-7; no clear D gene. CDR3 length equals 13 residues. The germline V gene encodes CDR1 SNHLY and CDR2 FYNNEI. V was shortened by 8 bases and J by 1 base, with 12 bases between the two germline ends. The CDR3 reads CASERSPSYEQYF. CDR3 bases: TGTGCCAGCGAGAGGTCGCCATCCTACGAGCAGTACTTC. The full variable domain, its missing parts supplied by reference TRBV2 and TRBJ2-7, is EPEVTQTPSHQVTQMGQEVILRCVPISNHLYFYWYRQILGQKVEFLVSFYNNEISEKSEIFDDQFSVERPDGSNFTLKIRSTKLEDSAMYFCASERSPSYEQYFGPGTRLTVT.

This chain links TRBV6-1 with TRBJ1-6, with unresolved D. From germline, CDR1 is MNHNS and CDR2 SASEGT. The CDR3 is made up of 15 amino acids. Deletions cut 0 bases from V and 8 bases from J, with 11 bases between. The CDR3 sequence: CASSEALLLDSPLHF. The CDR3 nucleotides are TGTGCCAGCAGTGAAGCGCTTCTTCTAGATTCACCCCTCCACTTT.

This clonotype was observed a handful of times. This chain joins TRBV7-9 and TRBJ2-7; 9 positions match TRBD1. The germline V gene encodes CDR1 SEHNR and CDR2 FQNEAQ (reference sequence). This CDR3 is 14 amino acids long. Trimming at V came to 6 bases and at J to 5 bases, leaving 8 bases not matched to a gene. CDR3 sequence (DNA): TGTGCCAGCAGAGCCTCCGGGACAGGGAACGAGCAGTACTTC. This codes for CASRASGTGNEQYF.

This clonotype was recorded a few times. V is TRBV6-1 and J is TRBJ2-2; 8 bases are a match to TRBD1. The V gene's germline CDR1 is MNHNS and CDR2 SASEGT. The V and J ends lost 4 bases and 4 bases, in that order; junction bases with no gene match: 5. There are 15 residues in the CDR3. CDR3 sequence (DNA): TGTGCCAGCAGTGCCAGGGGGCCGGGCACCGGGGAGCTGTTTTTT. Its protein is CASSARGPGTGELFF.

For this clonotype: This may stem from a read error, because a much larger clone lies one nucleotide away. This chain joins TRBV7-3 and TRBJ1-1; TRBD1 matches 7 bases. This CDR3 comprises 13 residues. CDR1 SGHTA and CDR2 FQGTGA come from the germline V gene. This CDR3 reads CAGSSVRQGEAFF. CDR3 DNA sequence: TGTGCCGGCAGCTCCGTCCGACAGGGTGAAGCTTTCTTT.

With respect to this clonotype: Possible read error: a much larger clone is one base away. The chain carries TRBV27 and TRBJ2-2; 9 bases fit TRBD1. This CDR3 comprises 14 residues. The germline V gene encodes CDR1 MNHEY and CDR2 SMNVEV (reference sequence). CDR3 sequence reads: CASRGTGLTEELFF. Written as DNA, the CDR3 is TGTGCCAGCAGGGGGACAGGGTTGACCGAGGAGCTGTTTTTT.

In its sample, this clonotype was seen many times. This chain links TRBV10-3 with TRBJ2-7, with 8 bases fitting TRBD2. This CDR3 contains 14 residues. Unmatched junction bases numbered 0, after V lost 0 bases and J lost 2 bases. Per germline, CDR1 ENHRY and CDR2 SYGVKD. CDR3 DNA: TGTGCCATCAGTGAGTCGCGGGGGGCCTACGAGCAGTACTTC. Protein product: CAISESRGAYEQYF.

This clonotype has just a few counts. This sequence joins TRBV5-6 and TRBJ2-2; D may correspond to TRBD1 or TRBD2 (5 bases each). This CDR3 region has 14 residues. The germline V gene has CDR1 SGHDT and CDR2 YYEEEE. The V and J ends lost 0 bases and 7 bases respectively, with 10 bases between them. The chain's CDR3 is CASSLGDPGGELFF. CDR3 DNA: TGTGCCAGCAGCTTGGGGGACCCGGGCGGGGAGCTGTTTTTT.

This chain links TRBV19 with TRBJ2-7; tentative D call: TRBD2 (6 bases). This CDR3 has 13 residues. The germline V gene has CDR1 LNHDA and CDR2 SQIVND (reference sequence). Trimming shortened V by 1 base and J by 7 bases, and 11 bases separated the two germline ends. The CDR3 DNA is TGTGCCAGTAGTATAGGCGGGACGCGAGAGCAGTACTTC. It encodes CASSIGGTREQYF. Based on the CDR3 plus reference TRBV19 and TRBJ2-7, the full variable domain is DGGITQSPKYLFRKEGQNVTLSCEQNLNHDAMYWYRQDPGQGLRLIYYSQIVNDFQKGDIAEGYSVSREKKESFPLTVTSAQKNPTAFYLCASSIGGTREQYFGPGTRLTVT.